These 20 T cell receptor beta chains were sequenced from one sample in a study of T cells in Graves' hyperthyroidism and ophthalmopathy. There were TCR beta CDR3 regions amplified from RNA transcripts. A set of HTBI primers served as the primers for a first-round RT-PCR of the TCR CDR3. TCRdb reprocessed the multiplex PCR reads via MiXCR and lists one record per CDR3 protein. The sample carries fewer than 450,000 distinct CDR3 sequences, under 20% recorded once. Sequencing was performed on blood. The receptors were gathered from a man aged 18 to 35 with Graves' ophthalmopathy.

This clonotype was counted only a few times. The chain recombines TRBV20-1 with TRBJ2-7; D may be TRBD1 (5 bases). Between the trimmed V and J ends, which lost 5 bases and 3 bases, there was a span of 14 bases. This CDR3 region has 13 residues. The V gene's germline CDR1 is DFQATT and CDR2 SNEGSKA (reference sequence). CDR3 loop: CSALSPRDYEQYF. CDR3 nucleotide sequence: TGCAGTGCTCTAAGTCCCAGGGACTACGAGCAGTACTTC.

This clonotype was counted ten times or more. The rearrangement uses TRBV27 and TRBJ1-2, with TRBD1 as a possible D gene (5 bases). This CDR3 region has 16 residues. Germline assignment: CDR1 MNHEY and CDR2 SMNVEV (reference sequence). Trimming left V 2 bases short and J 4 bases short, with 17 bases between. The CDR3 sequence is CASSLRGSGAPYGYTF. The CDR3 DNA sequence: TGTGCCAGCAGTTTAAGAGGGAGCGGGGCCCCCTATGGCTACACCTTC.

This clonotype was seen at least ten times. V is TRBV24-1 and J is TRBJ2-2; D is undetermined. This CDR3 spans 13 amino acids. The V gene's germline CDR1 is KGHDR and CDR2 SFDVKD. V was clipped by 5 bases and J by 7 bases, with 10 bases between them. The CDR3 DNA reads TGTGCCACCAGTGCAGATGGGGTCGGGGAGCTGTTTTTT. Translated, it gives CATSADGVGELFF.

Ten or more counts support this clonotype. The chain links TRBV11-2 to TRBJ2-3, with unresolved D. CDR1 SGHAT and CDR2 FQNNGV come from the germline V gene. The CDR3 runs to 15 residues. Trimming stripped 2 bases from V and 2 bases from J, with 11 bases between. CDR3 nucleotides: TGTGCCAGCAGCTTACCTCTGGGCCCCACAGATACGCAGTATTTT. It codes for CASSLPLGPTDTQYF.

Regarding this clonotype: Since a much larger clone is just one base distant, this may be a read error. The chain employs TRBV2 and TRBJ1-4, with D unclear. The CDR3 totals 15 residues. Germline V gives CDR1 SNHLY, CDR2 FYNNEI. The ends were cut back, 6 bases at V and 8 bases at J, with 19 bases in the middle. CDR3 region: CASRPTYSNREKLFF. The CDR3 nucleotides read TGTGCCAGCAGACCCACGTACAGCAATCGAGAAAAACTGTTTTTT.

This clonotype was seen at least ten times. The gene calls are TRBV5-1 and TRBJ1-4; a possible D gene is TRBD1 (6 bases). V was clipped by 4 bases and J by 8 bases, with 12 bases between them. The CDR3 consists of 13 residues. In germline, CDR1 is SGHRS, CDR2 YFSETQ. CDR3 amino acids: CASSNREAEKLFF. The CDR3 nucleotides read TGCGCCAGCAGCAACAGGGAAGCGGAAAAACTGTTTTTT. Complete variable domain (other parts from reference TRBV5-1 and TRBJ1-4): KAGVTQTPRYLIKTRGQQVTLSCSPISGHRSVSWYQQTPGQGLQFLFEYFSETQRNKGNFPGRFSGRQFSNSRSEMNVSTLELGDSALYLCASSNREAEKLFFGSGTQLSVL.

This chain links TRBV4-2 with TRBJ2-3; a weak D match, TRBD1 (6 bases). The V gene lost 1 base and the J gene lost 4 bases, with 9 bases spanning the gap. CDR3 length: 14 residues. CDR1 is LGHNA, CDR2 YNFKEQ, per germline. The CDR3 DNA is TGTGCCAGCAGCCAAGGCGAGGGGGCAGATACGCAGTATTTT. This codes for CASSQGEGADTQYF.

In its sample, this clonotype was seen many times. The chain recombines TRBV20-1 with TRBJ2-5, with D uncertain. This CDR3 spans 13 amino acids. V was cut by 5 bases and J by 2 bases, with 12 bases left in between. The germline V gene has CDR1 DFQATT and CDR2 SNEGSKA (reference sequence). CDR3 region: CSAGRTAQETQYF. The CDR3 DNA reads TGCAGTGCTGGCAGAACGGCACAAGAGACCCAGTACTTC.

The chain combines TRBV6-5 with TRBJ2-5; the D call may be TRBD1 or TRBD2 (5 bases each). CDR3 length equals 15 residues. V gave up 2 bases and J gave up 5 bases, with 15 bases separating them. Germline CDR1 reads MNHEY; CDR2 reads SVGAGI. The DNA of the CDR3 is TGTGCCAGCAGTTACGGAGGAAGGGGATTGGAGACCCAGTACTTC. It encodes CASSYGGRGLETQYF.

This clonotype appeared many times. This CDR3 reads CASGLAGGPGQFF. CDR3 DNA: TGTGCCAGCGGACTAGCGGGGGGGCCGGGGCAGTTCTTC. V usage is TRBV11-2 and J usage is TRBJ2-1, with TRBD2 matching over 15 bases. CDR1 is SGHAT, CDR2 FQNNGV, per germline. CDR3 length: 13 residues. V dropped 8 bases and J dropped 12; count of bases not matched to a gene: 5.

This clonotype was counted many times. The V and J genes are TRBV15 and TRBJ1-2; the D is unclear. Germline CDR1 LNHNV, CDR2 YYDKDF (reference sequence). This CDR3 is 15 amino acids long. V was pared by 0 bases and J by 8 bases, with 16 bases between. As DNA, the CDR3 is TGTGCCACCAGCAGAGAAGGAGTTACCCTGGGAGGCTACACCTTC. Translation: CATSREGVTLGGYTF.

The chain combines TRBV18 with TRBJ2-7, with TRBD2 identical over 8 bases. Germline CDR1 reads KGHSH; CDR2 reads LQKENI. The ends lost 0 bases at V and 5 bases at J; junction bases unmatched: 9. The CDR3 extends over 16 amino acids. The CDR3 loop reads CASSPPPGLGIHEQYF. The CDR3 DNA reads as TGTGCCAGCTCACCACCGCCGGGACTAGGAATCCACGAGCAGTACTTC.

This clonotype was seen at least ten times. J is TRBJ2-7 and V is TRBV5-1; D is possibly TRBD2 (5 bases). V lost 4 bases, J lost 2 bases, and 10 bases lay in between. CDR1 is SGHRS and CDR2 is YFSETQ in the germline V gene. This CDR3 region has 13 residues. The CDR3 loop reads CASSPGVTYEQYF. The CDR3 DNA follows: TGCGCCAGCAGCCCCGGGGTTACCTACGAGCAGTACTTC.

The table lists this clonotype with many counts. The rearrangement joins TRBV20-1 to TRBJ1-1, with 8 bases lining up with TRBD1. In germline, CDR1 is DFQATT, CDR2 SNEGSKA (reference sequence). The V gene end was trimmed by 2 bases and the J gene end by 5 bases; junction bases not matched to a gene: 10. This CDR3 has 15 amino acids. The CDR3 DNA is TGCAGTGCTAGAACAGGACAGGGCCGGAGTACTGAAGCTTTCTTT. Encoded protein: CSARTGQGRSTEAFF.

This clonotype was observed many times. The chain's CDR3 is CASSSLGVTEAFF. DNA of the CDR3: TGTGCCAGCAGCTCTCTGGGGGTCACTGAAGCTTTCTTT. The chain couples TRBV13 to TRBJ1-1; possibly TRBD1 for D (5 bases). The germline gives CDR1 PRHDT, CDR2 FYEKMQ (reference sequence). CDR3 length: 13 residues. V dropped 4 bases and J dropped 4 bases, with 10 bases sitting between them.

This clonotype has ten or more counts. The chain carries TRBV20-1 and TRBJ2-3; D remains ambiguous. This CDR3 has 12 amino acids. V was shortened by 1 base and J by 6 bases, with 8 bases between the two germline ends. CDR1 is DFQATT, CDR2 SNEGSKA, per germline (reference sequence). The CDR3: CSARGGGDTQYF. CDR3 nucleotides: TGCAGTGCTAGAGGGGGTGGGGATACGCAGTATTTT.

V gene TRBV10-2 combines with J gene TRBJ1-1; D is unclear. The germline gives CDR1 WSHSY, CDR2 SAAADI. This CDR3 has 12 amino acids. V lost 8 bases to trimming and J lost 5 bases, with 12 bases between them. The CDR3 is CASAPGGTEAFF. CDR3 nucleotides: TGCGCCAGCGCGCCAGGCGGTACTGAAGCTTTCTTT.

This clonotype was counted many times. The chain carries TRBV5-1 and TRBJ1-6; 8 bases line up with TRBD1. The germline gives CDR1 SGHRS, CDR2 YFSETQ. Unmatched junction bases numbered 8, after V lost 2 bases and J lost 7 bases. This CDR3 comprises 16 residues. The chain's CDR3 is CASSLGQGTDNSPLHF. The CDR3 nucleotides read TGCGCCAGCAGCTTAGGACAGGGTACGGACAATTCACCCCTCCACTTT.

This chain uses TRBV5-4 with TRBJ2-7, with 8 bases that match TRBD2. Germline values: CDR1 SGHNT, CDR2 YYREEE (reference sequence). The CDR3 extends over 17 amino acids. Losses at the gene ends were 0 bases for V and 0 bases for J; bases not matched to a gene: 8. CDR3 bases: TGTGCCAGCAGCTTGGCCAGCGGGGGCCGTATCTCCTACGAGCAGTACTTC. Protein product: CASSLASGGRISYEQYF.

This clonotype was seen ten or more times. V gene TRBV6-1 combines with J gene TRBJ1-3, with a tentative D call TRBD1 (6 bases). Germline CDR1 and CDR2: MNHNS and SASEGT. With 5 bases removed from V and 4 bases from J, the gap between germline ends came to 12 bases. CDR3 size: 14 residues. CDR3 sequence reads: CASSSGTRGNTIYF. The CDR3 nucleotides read TGTGCCAGCAGTTCGGGGACAAGAGGAAACACCATATATTTT.